The entry below describes one TCR beta chain. Germline-derived CDR1 and CDR2 are SGDLS and YYNGEE. V was trimmed by 2 bases and J by 6 bases, leaving 11 bases between them. The CDR3 length is 13 residues. The sample originates from a study of CD8 T cells in Susac syndrome. RNA was extracted with the RNeasy kit, and a quantity of roughly 0.45 to 1 ug was reverse transcribed using random hexamers. Amplification of TCR beta CDR3 spanned 54 Vbeta and 13 Jbeta via immunoSEQ multiplex PCR. TCRdb processed the immunoSEQ multiplex PCR reads anew with MiXCR; each CDR3 protein has one entry. The table lists approximately 100,000 distinct CDR3 sequences, 85% to 95% of them singletons.

Sequenced: CD8+ T cells from PBMCs. This clonotype was sampled from a human donor in good health. The V and J genes are TRBV9 and TRBJ1-1; maybe TRBD1 (5 bases). DNA of the CDR3: TGTGCCAGCAGCGTTGGGGGGATCGCTGAAGCTTTCTTT. It codes for CASSVGGIAEAFF.